This T cell receptor (beta chain) was retrieved from a study of cytomegalovirus exposure and HLA in healthy donors. Study-level background: The study placed less than 90% of its 398 genotyped donors in the Caucasian-associated ancestry cluster. Study results and limitations: In a later analysis, V- and J-gene trimming of beta chains associated with a DCLRE1C missense variant, replicated independently.

The PCR had 60 Vbeta and 13 Jbeta primers. Only in-frame clones appear in the TCRdb table, and some are missing; sequencing was by immunoSEQ multiplex PCR. Among 90,000 to 120,000 clones listed, 81% were seen once. This clone has only one observation. The antigen is not known. The CDR3 is 15 amino acids. Unmatched junction bases numbered 3, after V lost 3 bases and J lost 3 bases. Germline loops: CDR1 MRHNA, CDR2 SNTAGT. The receptor was isolated from a young man in good health and CMV-seronegative. The chain employs TRBV6-4 and TRBJ2-1, with 9 bases fitting TRBD2. Sequenced material: PBMCs. The CDR3 spells CASSDETSGYNEQFF. The CDR3 DNA is TGTGCCAGCAGTGATGAGACTAGCGGCTACAATGAGCAGTTCTTC.